The 25 T cell receptor beta chains given below trace back to one sample, sequenced in a study of shared clonotypes between healthy human individuals. Using immunoSEQ multiplex PCR, the repertoire was profiled, and TCRdb retains in-frame clones only, with some absent. The sample lists some 2,500,000 clones, 93% occurring once. Source material: naive CD4+ T cells from PBMCs. The sample's subset: CD45RA+ positively selected. These receptors all stem from a man between 18 and 29 years old in good health. Some clones in this sample may be carry-over from other donors' samples.

On this clone: The sample contains more than one DNA sequence encoding this CDR3. The J gene is TRBJ1-1, the V gene TRBV18, with D uncertain. The V gene lost 2 bases and the J gene lost 6 bases, with 10 bases spanning the gap. Germline CDR1 is KGHSH and CDR2 is LQKENI. The CDR3 is 13 residues long. Here the CDR3 reads CASSPAGGSEAFF. CDR3 bases: TGTGCCAGCTCACCAGCAGGTGGATCTGAAGCTTTCTTT.

This chain links TRBV19 with TRBJ1-2, with D possibly TRBD1 on 5 matching bases. The CDR3 runs 13 residues. Germline CDR1 LNHDA, CDR2 SQIVND (reference sequence). V dropped 0 bases and J dropped 4 bases, with 6 bases sitting between them. CDR3 amino acids: CASSIEGLYGYTF. CDR3 coding DNA: TGTGCCAGTAGTATAGAGGGACTCTATGGCTACACCTTC. Full variable domain (remainder filled in from reference TRBV19 and TRBJ1-2): DGGITQSPKYLFRKEGQNVTLSCEQNLNHDAMYWYRQDPGQGLRLIYYSQIVNDFQKGDIAEGYSVSREKKESFPLTVTSAQKNPTAFYLCASSIEGLYGYTFGSGTRLTVV.

To note about this clone: The sample carries other DNA sequences with the same CDR3. The CDR3 here is CASRLAGGSYNEQFF. The CDR3 DNA reads as TGCGCCAGCAGGTTAGCGGGAGGATCCTACAATGAGCAGTTCTTC. The rearrangement links TRBV5-1 to TRBJ2-1, with 10 bases fitting TRBD2. The ends lost 5 bases at V and 1 base at J; junction bases unmatched: 3. The CDR3 runs to 15 residues. CDR1 and CDR2 from the germline V gene are SGHRS and YFSETQ.

For the CDR3, the DNA is TGTGCCAGCAGCTTTAGGCGAGAGGGTACAGGGGAAAAACTGTTTTTT. Translation gives CASSFRREGTGEKLFF. V and J are TRBV7-8 and TRBJ1-4; D is perhaps TRBD1 (6 bases). There are 16 residues in the CDR3. Trimming shortened V by 3 bases and J by 8 bases, and 19 bases separated the two germline ends. The germline V gene encodes CDR1 SGHVS and CDR2 FQNEAQ.

This chain connects TRBV7-2 to TRBJ2-1; no firm D call. Germline CDR1 is SGHTA and CDR2 is FQGNSA. This CDR3 has 13 residues. V was clipped by 11 bases and J by 2 bases, with 13 bases between them. CDR3: CAGKTFPYNEQFF. The CDR3 DNA follows: TGTGCCGGCAAGACTTTCCCCTACAATGAGCAGTTCTTC.

This chain uses TRBV4-2 with TRBJ1-4, with no clear D. The CDR3 is 15 residues long. V was trimmed by 1 base and J by 11 bases, leaving 17 bases between them. From germline, CDR1 is LGHNA and CDR2 YNFKEQ. In DNA form, the CDR3 reads TGTGCCAGCAGCCAAGTTCAGGACCGTTACTTGAAACTGTTTTTT. Translating it yields CASSQVQDRYLKLFF.

CDR3 amino acids: CASSLPGQGIAKNIQYF. As DNA, the CDR3 is TGTGCCAGCAGTTTACCAGGACAGGGGATAGCCAAAAACATTCAGTACTTC. The genes are TRBV28 and TRBJ2-4; TRBD1 matches 9 bases. J was trimmed by 0 bases and V by 2 bases; bases with no gene match: 5. Germline CDR1 MDHEN, CDR2 SYDVKM. There are 17 residues in the CDR3.

This chain uses TRBV7-3 with TRBJ1-4; 7 bases are shared with TRBD1. J was trimmed by 2 bases and V by 10 bases; bases with no gene match: 13. Germline lookup yields CDR1 SGHTA and CDR2 FQGTGA. The CDR3 loop spans 16 amino acids. The CDR3 DNA reads as TGTGCCACCACCCTAGCAGGGGGTAACACTAATGAAAAACTGTTTTTT. Encoded protein: CATTLAGGNTNEKLFF.

Note on this clone: This sample also contains other DNA sequences that code for the same CDR3. The chain carries TRBV29-1 and TRBJ1-5; D may be TRBD1 (6 bases). Germline values: CDR1 SQVTM, CDR2 ANQGSEA. The CDR3 totals 12 residues. V was pared by 4 bases and J by 4 bases, with 8 bases between. In DNA, the CDR3 is TGCAGCGTTGGTACAGGGAATCAGCCCCAGCATTTT. This translates into CSVGTGNQPQHF.

A single count supports this clone. This chain connects TRBV7-2 to TRBJ1-2; 9 bases line up with TRBD1. V shed 5 bases, J shed 6 bases, and the junction held 10 bases outside the gene matches. The CDR3 sequence is 15 residues long. Germline loops: CDR1 SGHTA, CDR2 FQGNSA. CDR3 protein: CASSALRTGADGYTF. The CDR3 region has the DNA TGTGCCAGCAGCGCTTTACGGACAGGGGCGGATGGCTACACCTTC. The full variable domain, with the rest looked up from reference TRBV7-2 and TRBJ1-2, is GAGVSQSPSNKVTEKGKDVELRCDPISGHTALYWYRQSLGQGLEFLIYFQGNSAPDKSGLPSDRFSAERTGGSVSTLTIQRTQQEDSAVYLCASSALRTGADGYTFGSGTRLTVV.

The rearrangement uses TRBV10-3 and TRBJ2-3, with a tentative D call TRBD2 (5 bases). V was clipped by 2 bases and J by 1 base, with 13 bases between them. The CDR3 is 16 residues long. Germline values: CDR1 ENHRY, CDR2 SYGVKD. CDR3 sequence reads: CAISEAFSDGTDTQYF. The DNA for the CDR3 is TGTGCCATCAGTGAGGCGTTTAGCGACGGCACAGATACGCAGTATTTT.

The chain employs TRBV14 and TRBJ2-7; 9 bases are a match to TRBD1. Germline lookup yields CDR1 SGHDN and CDR2 FVKESK. The junction had 24 bases not matched to a gene; V was cut back by 3 bases and J by 6 bases. The CDR3 runs to 20 residues. CDR3 bases: TGTGCCAGCAGCCATCGCACTCCGGGACAGGGACGAACAAGGGTCGGCGAGCAGTACTTC. Translated, it gives CASSHRTPGQGRTRVGEQYF.

The rearrangement links TRBV4-2 to TRBJ2-7; TRBD1 matches 9 bases. CDR1 LGHNA and CDR2 YNFKEQ come from the germline V gene. The CDR3 is made up of 14 amino acids. The V and J ends lost 3 bases and 4 bases, in that order; junction bases with no gene match: 4. CDR3 in amino acids: CASSQGTGWYEQYF. DNA of the CDR3: TGTGCCAGCAGCCAGGGGACAGGGTGGTACGAGCAGTACTTC.

J is TRBJ2-7 and V is TRBV29-1, with D perhaps TRBD2 (6 bases). There are 13 residues in the CDR3. Trimming took off 4 bases at V and 3 bases at J, with 13 bases between the two ends. From germline, CDR1 is SQVTM and CDR2 ANQGSEA. This CDR3 reads CSVGRRAGYEQYF. The CDR3 DNA reads as TGCAGCGTTGGGCGTCGAGCGGGCTACGAGCAGTACTTC.

This clone was seen just once. The rearrangement joins TRBV28 to TRBJ1-3; 7 bases are a match to TRBD1. J lost 2 bases, V lost 4 bases, and 14 bases had no gene match. Germline loops: CDR1 MDHEN, CDR2 SYDVKM. The CDR3 totals 18 residues. CDR3 in DNA: TGTGCCAGCAGTTCCGCATCCGGGACAAGGGGGCCTGGAAACACCATATATTTT. It codes for CASSSASGTRGPGNTIYF.

There are a few counts of this clone. The chain carries TRBV29-1 and TRBJ1-1; the D is unclear. The CDR3 runs 10 residues. From germline, CDR1 is SQVTM and CDR2 ANQGSEA. V lost 4 bases to trimming and J lost 10 bases, with 10 bases between them. CDR3 residues: CSVGKQSAFF. CDR3 DNA sequence: TGCAGCGTTGGAAAGCAGTCAGCTTTCTTT.

The rearrangement uses TRBV27 and TRBJ2-5; D uncertain. V lost 0 bases and J lost 5, with 10 bases in between. There are 14 residues in the CDR3. CDR1 is MNHEY, CDR2 SMNVEV, per germline (reference sequence). CDR3 in amino acids: CASSLSVLGETQYF. In DNA, the CDR3 is TGTGCCAGCAGTTTATCCGTATTGGGGGAGACCCAGTACTTC.

The chain has TRBV25-1 and TRBJ2-5; a possible D gene is TRBD1 (6 bases). V lost 5 bases and J lost 2, with 9 bases in between. The V gene's germline CDR1 is MGHDK and CDR2 SYGVNS. The length of the CDR3 is 13 residues. CDR3: CASSMRGQETQYF. The CDR3 DNA is TGTGCCAGCAGTATGAGGGGGCAAGAGACCCAGTACTTC.

The chain combines TRBV4-2 with TRBJ2-5, with D perhaps TRBD1 (6 bases). The J call may be in error: the DNA end matches TRBJ2-7 better. The CDR3 has 14 residues. Germline V CDR1 and CDR2: LGHNA, YNFKEQ. The CDR3 sequence: CASSQTDSFYEQYF. The CDR3 coding sequence is TGTGCCAGCAGCCAAACGGACAGTTTCTACGAGCAGTACTTC.

Regarding this clone: Being one base from a much bigger clone, this may be a read error. Other DNA sequences in this specimen translate into the identical CDR3. The CDR3 DNA is TGTGCCAGCAGCCCGGGGGATCAGCCCCAGCATTTT. This encodes CASSPGDQPQHF. The rearrangement uses TRBV7-2 and TRBJ1-5; maybe TRBD1 (5 bases). This CDR3 is 12 amino acids long. Trimming stripped 5 bases from V and 5 bases from J, with 7 bases between. Per germline, CDR1 SGHTA and CDR2 FQGNSA.

This clone occurred once. The chain combines TRBV28 with TRBJ1-6; 11 bases map to TRBD1. V was pared by 6 bases and J by 4 bases, with 5 bases of the junction left unmatched. The germline CDR1 and CDR2 sequences are MDHEN and SYDVKM. The CDR3 loop spans 16 amino acids. The CDR3 coding sequence is TGTGCCAGCAGCCCGGACAGGGGGCGTTATAATTCACCCCTCCACTTT. Amino acids: CASSPDRGRYNSPLHF.

CDR3 sequence: CASSSRQSTEAFF. The CDR3 nucleotides read TGTGCCAGCAGCTCTCGACAGTCCACTGAAGCTTTCTTT. V usage is TRBV28 and J usage is TRBJ1-1, with D perhaps TRBD1 (5 bases). From germline, CDR1 is MDHEN and CDR2 SYDVKM. Trimming shortened V by 6 bases and J by 4 bases, and 12 bases separated the two germline ends. The CDR3 spans 13 residues. Filled out from reference TRBV28 and TRBJ1-1, the complete variable domain reads DVKVTQSSRYLVKRTGEKVFLECVQDMDHENMFWYRQDPGLGLRLIYFSYDVKMKEKGDIPEGYSVSREKKERFSLILESASTNQTSMYLCASSSRQSTEAFFGQGTRLTVV.

The chain couples TRBV19 to TRBJ2-5; the D gene could be TRBD1 or TRBD2 (5 bases each). V was shortened by 6 bases and J by 3 bases, with 14 bases between the two germline ends. The CDR3 has 14 residues. Germline CDR1 is LNHDA and CDR2 is SQIVND (reference sequence). CDR3 DNA: TGTGCCAGTAGCAGGCGGGCAGGGAAAGAGACCCAGTACTTC. Translated, it gives CASSRRAGKETQYF.

The chain carries TRBV5-1 and TRBJ1-1; a weak D match, TRBD1 (6 bases). The CDR3 consists of 15 residues. CDR1 is SGHRS and CDR2 is YFSETQ in the germline V gene. Between the trimmed V and J ends, which lost 7 bases and 0 bases, there was a span of 16 bases. The CDR3 spells CASAPLGGLNTEAFF. CDR3 in DNA: TGCGCCAGCGCCCCTTTGGGGGGGCTGAACACTGAAGCTTTCTTT.

The chain carries TRBV5-1 and TRBJ2-2; 14 positions match TRBD2. Germline trimming cut 2 bases from V and 3 bases from J; bases unmatched to any gene: 6. There are 18 residues in the CDR3. Germline assignment: CDR1 SGHRS and CDR2 YFSETQ. CDR3 DNA: TGCGCCAGCAGCTTCCCCAGACTAGCGGGAGGGGACACCGGGGAGCTGTTTTTT. It codes for CASSFPRLAGGDTGELFF.